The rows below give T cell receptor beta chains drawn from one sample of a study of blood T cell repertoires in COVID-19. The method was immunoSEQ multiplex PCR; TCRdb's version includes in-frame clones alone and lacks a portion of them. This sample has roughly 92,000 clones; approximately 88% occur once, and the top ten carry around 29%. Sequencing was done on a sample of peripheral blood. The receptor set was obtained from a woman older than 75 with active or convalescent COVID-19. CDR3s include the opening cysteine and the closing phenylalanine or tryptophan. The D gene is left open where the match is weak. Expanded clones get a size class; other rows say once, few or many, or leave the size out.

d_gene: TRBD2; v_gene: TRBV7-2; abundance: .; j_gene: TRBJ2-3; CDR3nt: TGTGCCAGCCGAATGGGCGGGAGCGTCAATACGCAGTATTTT; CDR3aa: CASRMGGSVNTQYF
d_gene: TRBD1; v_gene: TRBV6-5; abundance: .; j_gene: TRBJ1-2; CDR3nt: TGTGCCAGCAGTTTGACAGGGCTTATAGGCTACACCTTC; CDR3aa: CASSLTGLIGYTF
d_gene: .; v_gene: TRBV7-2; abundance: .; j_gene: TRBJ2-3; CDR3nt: TGTGCCAGCAGCTTAGCCCTTTTGAGGCCAGATACGCAGTATTTT; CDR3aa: CASSLALLRPDTQYF
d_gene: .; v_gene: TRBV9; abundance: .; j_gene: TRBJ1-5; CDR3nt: TGTGCCAGCAGCGTAGCTTCGACAGTATCTAGCAATCAGCCCCAGCATTTT; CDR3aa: CASSVASTVSSNQPQHF
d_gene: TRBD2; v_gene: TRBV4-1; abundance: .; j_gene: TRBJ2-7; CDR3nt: TGCGCCAGCAGCCCCCACGGGGGGGAGTGGCGGAACGAGCAGTACTTC; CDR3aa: CASSPHGGEWRNEQYF
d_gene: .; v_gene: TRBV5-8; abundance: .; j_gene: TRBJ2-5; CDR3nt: TGTGCCAGCAGCTTGGCTCTCAGTCACAGCTCCCAAGAGACCCAGTACTTC; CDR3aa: CASSLALSHSSQETQYF
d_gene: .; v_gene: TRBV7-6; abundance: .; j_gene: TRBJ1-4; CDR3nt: TGTGCCAGCAGATCGGGGGTAGGGGTTGAAAAACTGTTTTTT; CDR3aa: CASRSGVGVEKLFF
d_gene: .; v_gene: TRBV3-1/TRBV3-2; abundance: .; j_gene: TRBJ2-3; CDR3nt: TGTGCCAGCAGCCCATTTAGCACAGATACGCAGTATTTT; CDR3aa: CASSPFSTDTQYF
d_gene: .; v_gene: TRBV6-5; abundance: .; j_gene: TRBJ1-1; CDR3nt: TGTGCCAGCAGACCTAACAGGGCTCGAACTGAAGCTTTCTTT; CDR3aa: CASRPNRARTEAFF
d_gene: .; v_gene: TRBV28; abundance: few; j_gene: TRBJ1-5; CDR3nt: TGTGCCAGCAGCACCACCGAGGGTTTCCAGCCCCAGCATTTT; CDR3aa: CASSTTEGFQPQHF
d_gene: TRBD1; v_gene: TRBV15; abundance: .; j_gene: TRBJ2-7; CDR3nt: TGTGCCACCAGCAGAAGGCAGGGGGAAGCCTACGAGCAGTACTTC; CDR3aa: CATSRRQGEAYEQYF
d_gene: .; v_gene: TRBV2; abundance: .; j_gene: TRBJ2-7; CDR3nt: TGTGCCAGCAGTGGGTTAACTAGGTGGGACGAGCAGTACTTC; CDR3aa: CASSGLTRWDEQYF
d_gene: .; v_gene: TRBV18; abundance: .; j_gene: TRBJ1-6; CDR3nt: TGTGCCAGCTCACCACGCCAGGTACATTCACCCCTCCACTTT; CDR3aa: CASSPRQVHSPLHF
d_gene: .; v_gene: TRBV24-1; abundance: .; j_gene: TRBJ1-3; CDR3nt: TGTGCCACCAGTGGGGGAGCATCTGGAAACACCATATATTTT; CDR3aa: CATSGGASGNTIYF
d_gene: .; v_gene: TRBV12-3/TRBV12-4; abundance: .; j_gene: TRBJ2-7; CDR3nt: TGTGCCAGCAGCCTGGGACAATTCTACGAGCAGTACTTC; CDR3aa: CASSLGQFYEQYF
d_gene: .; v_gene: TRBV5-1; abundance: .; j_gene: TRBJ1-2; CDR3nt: TGCGCCAGCAGTTTCGGACTCGATGGCTACACCTTC; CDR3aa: CASSFGLDGYTF
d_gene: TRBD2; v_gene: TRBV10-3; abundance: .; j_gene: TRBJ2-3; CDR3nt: TGTGCCATCAGTGTTAGCGGGAGGACTAGCACAGATACGCAGTATTTT; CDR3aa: CAISVSGRTSTDTQYF
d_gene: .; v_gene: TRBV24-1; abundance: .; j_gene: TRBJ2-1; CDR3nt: TGTGCCATCCAATCGGGGACCTACAATGAGCAGTTCTTC; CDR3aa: CAIQSGTYNEQFF
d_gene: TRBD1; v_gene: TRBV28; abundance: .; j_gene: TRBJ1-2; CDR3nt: TGTGCCAGCAGACCTGGGACAGGACGTCATGGCTACACCTTC; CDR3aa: CASRPGTGRHGYTF
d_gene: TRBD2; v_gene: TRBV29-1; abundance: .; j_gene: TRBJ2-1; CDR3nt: TGCAGCGCCGGGACTAGCCTTCATGAGCAGTTCTTC; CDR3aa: CSAGTSLHEQFF
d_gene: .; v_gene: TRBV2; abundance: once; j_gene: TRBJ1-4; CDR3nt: TGTGCCAGCACACTGGACAGACTAAATGAAAAACTGTTTTTT; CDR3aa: CASTLDRLNEKLFF
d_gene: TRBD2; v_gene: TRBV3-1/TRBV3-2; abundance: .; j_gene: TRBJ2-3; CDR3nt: TGTGCCAGCAGCCAAACTAGCGGGGACACAGATACGCAGTATTTT; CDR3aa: CASSQTSGDTDTQYF
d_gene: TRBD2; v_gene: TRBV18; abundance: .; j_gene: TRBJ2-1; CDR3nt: TGTGCCAGCTCACCCCCAGGGACTAGCGGGTACAATGAGCAGTTCTTC; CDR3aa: CASSPPGTSGYNEQFF
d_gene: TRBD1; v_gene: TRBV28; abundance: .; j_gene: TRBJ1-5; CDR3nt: TGTGCCAGCAGTCCTACCACCGGGACAGGGTTCTTAGGGCCCCAGCATTTT; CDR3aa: CASSPTTGTGFLGPQHF
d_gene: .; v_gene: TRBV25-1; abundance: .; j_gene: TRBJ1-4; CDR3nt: TGTGCCAGCAGTGAGAACCAAGGGGTTGGCAATGAAAAACTGTTTTTT; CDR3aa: CASSENQGVGNEKLFF
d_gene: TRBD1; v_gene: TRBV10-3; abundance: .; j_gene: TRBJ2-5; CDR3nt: TGTGCCATCAGGGGACAGGGGGAGACCCAGTACTTC; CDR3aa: CAIRGQGETQYF
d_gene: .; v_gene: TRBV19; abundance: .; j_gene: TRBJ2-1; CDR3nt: TGTGCCAGGACGGGGTTAGGTGGCGATGAGCAGTTCTTC; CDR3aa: CARTGLGGDEQFF
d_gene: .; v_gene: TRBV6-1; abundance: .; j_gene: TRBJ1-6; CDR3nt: TGTGCCAGCAGTGAACCCTCAGGGCGGAGTAATTCACCCCTCCACTTT; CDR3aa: CASSEPSGRSNSPLHF
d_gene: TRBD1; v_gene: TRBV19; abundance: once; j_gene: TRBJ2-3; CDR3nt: TGTGCCAGTAGTAGACAGGGGGGCACAGATACGCAGTATTTT; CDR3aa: CASSRQGGTDTQYF
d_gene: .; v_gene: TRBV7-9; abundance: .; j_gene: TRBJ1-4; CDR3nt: TGTGCCAGCAGCTTAGCGATGGGGCAGGGTGAAAAACTGTTTTTT; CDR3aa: CASSLAMGQGEKLFF
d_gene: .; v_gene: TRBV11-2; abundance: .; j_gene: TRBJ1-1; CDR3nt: TGTGCCAGCAGCTTGGGCAGAAACACTGAAGCTTTCTTT; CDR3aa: CASSLGRNTEAFF
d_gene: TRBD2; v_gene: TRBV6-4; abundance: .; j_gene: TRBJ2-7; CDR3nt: TGTGCCAGCAGGGACACTAGGAGGGGAGGGGAGCAGTACTTC; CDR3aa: CASRDTRRGGEQYF
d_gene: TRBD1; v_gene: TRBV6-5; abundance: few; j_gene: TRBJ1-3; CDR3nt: TGTGCCAGCGTTCGACAGGGTTACTCTGGAAACACCATATATTTT; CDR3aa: CASVRQGYSGNTIYF
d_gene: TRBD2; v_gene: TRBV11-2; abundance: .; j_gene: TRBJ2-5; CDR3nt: TGTGCCAGCAGCTTAGGTGGGACTAGCGTCGGAGAGACCCAGTACTTC; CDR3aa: CASSLGGTSVGETQYF
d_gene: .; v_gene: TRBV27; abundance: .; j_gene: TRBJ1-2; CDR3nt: TGTGCCACCTCCCGGGACTTCAGAGGCTACACCTTC; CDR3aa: CATSRDFRGYTF
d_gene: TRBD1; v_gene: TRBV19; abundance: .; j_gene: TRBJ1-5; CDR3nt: TGTGCCAGTAGGAGAACAGGGGATTCATCAGGCTACAATCAGCCCCAGCATTTT; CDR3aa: CASRRTGDSSGYNQPQHF
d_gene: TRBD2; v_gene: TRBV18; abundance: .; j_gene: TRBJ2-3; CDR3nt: TGTGCCAGCTCACCAGCGGGGGAATATAGCACAGATACGCAGTATTTT; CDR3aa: CASSPAGEYSTDTQYF
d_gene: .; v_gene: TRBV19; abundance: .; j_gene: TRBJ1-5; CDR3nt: TGTGCCAGTAGTATATCCGGTCAGCCCCAGCATTTT; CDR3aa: CASSISGQPQHF
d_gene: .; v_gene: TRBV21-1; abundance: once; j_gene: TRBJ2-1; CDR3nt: TGTGCCAGCAGCCACCCTCAAAACCGGACAGGGGAAGGCAATGAGCAGTTCTTC; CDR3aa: CASSHPQNRTGEGNEQFF
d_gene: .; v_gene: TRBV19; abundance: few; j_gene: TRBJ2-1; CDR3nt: TGTGCCAGTGCAGGTTACAATGAGCAGTTCTTC; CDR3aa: CASAGYNEQFF